These 26 T cell receptor beta chains share one sample of origin, sequenced in a study of identifying expanded T cells in peripheral blood. Measured with immunoSEQ multiplex PCR; TCRdb has only the in-frame clones, and not every one. The repertoire holds 70,000 to 100,000 clones, about 86% seen once, with roughly 5.3% in the top ten. Sequences were obtained from blood. These receptors were collected from a person aged 18 to 70 in good health.

The CDR3 sequence: CASGRGGALYEQYF. CDR3 nucleotide sequence: TGTGCCAGCGGTAGAGGGGGCGCATTATACGAGCAGTACTTC. This chain links TRBV5-6 with TRBJ2-7; 7 bases map to TRBD1. The CDR3 loop spans 14 amino acids. Losses at the gene ends were 7 bases for V and 4 bases for J; bases not matched to a gene: 11. Germline lookup yields CDR1 SGHDT and CDR2 YYEEEE.

V is TRBV6-6 and J is TRBJ2-7, with no clear D. The CDR3 runs to 14 residues. V was cut by 2 bases and J by 2 bases, with 10 bases left in between. Germline V gene sequence: CDR1 MNHNY, CDR2 SVGAGI (reference sequence). The CDR3 reads CASSYPDGTYEQYF. The CDR3 coding sequence is TGTGCCAGCAGTTACCCCGACGGTACCTACGAGCAGTACTTC.

This chain uses TRBV5-5 with TRBJ2-1, with D possibly TRBD2 on 6 matching bases. Trimming pared 0 bases from V and 10 bases from J, leaving 11 bases between. Germline values: CDR1 SGHKS, CDR2 YYEKEE (reference sequence). The CDR3 length is 13 residues. The CDR3 spells CASSLVRAGEQFF. The CDR3 DNA is TGTGCCAGCAGCTTGGTGCGGGCGGGGGAGCAGTTCTTC.

The rearrangement links TRBV7-9 to TRBJ2-5; a weak D match, TRBD2 (5 bases). V lost 0 bases and J 10 bases, leaving 12 bases between the germline ends. CDR1 and CDR2 from the germline V gene are SEHNR and FQNEAQ (reference sequence). The CDR3 extends over 13 amino acids. The CDR3 region is CASSLAGEVDQYF. DNA of the CDR3: TGTGCCAGCAGCTTAGCCGGGGAAGTCGACCAGTACTTC.

In DNA form, the CDR3 reads TGTGCCAGCAGTCCCGGGACAAGGGCCCTAGAGACCCAGTACTTC. Its translation: CASSPGTRALETQYF. The chain employs TRBV7-9 and TRBJ2-5; D is possibly TRBD1 (6 bases). V shed 6 bases and J shed 4 bases, with 18 bases lying between them. Germline assignment: CDR1 SEHNR and CDR2 FQNEAQ (reference sequence). This CDR3 spans 15 amino acids. The whole variable domain, filled in from reference TRBV7-9 and TRBJ2-5, reads DTGVSQNPRHKITKRGQNVTFRCDPISEHNRLYWYRQTLGQGPEFLTYFQNEAQLEKSRLLSDRFSAERPKGSFSTLEIQRTEQGDSAMYLCASSPGTRALETQYFGPGTRLLVL.

In its sample, this clone was seen a few times. The chain couples TRBV5-6 to TRBJ2-7; TRBD1 agrees at 8 bases. The CDR3 runs to 15 residues. Germline CDR1 reads SGHDT; CDR2 reads YYEEEE. V trimming: 4 bases; J trimming: 3 bases; junction bases outside the gene matches: 9. CDR3 in DNA: TGTGCCAGCAGCCTTGGTGGCGGGACAGGCTACGAGCAGTACTTC. Translating gives CASSLGGGTGYEQYF. The full variable domain, completed using reference TRBV5-6 and TRBJ2-7, is DAGVTQSPTHLIKTRGQQVTLRCSPKSGHDTVSWYQQALGQGPQFIFQYYEEEERQRGNFPDRFSGHQFPNYSSELNVNALLLGDSALYLCASSLGGGTGYEQYFGPGTRLTVT.

The chain couples TRBV2 to TRBJ1-2, with D perhaps TRBD1 (5 bases). The germline gives CDR1 SNHLY, CDR2 FYNNEI. This CDR3 region has 15 residues. Trimming took off 6 bases at V and 4 bases at J, with 18 bases between the two ends. The CDR3 spells CASRAQGGKGYGYTF. CDR3 nucleotide sequence: TGTGCCAGCAGGGCTCAGGGCGGTAAGGGCTATGGCTACACCTTC.

This chain uses TRBV19 with TRBJ1-1, with 8 bases identical to TRBD1. J gave up 4 bases and V 4 bases, and 5 bases lay outside the gene matches. Germline assignment: CDR1 LNHDA and CDR2 SQIVND (reference sequence). This CDR3 region has 14 residues. CDR3 amino acids: CASSSQGAGTEAFF. Written as DNA, the CDR3 is TGTGCCAGTAGTAGCCAGGGGGCCGGCACTGAAGCTTTCTTT.

This clone has more than one count but fewer than ten. The chain combines TRBV7-2 with TRBJ2-3, with TRBD2 matching 8 bases. The CDR3 is 13 residues long. Trimming removed 2 bases from V and 13 bases from J; junction bases left unmatched: 8. The germline V gene encodes CDR1 SGHTA and CDR2 FQGNSA. In DNA, the CDR3 is TGTGCCAGCAGCTTAAATTCGGGTAGCGGGGAGTATTTT. Its protein is CASSLNSGSGEYF.

The chain uses TRBV7-9 and TRBJ2-7; a weak D match, TRBD2 (5 bases). The CDR3 is 13 amino acids. Per germline, CDR1 SEHNR and CDR2 FQNEAQ (reference sequence). V was trimmed by 3 bases and J by 2 bases, leaving 8 bases between them. The CDR3 reads CASSFGETYEQYF. In DNA, the CDR3 is TGTGCCAGCAGCTTCGGGGAAACCTACGAGCAGTACTTC.

The CDR3 region has the DNA TGTGCCAGCAGTTACTCAACAGGGGGAGGCACTGAAGCTTTCTTT. It is translated as CASSYSTGGGTEAFF. This chain links TRBV6-5 with TRBJ1-1, with 8 positions matching TRBD1. V dropped 0 bases and J dropped 4; count of bases not matched to a gene: 4. CDR1 and CDR2 (germline): MNHEY, SVGAGI. The CDR3 length is 15 residues.

V gene TRBV18 combines with J gene TRBJ1-3, with TRBD1 as a possible D gene (5 bases). CDR1 is KGHSH, CDR2 LQKENI, per germline. V was trimmed by 2 bases and J by 0 bases, leaving 14 bases between them. CDR3 length equals 17 residues. The CDR3 sequence is CASSPGQGPSSGNTIYF. The CDR3 DNA sequence: TGTGCCAGCTCACCAGGGCAGGGACCGAGCTCTGGAAACACCATATATTTT.

The V gene is TRBV4-3, the J gene TRBJ1-1; maybe TRBD1 (6 bases). V lost 0 bases and J 4 bases, leaving 15 bases between the germline ends. There are 16 residues in the CDR3. CDR1 and CDR2 (germline): LGHNA, YSLEER. CDR3 loop: CASSQDPGAIGTEAFF. CDR3 in DNA: TGCGCCAGCAGCCAAGACCCGGGGGCCATAGGCACTGAAGCTTTCTTT.

The chain is built from TRBV4-3 and TRBJ1-1; no reliable D call. Deletions cut 0 bases from V and 5 bases from J, with 13 bases between. This CDR3 is 15 amino acids long. The germline V gene has CDR1 LGHNA and CDR2 YSLEER. Here the CDR3 reads CASSQDNRGGTEAFF. The CDR3 DNA sequence: TGCGCCAGCAGCCAAGATAATCGGGGAGGGACTGAAGCTTTCTTT.

This clone was seen only once. V and J are TRBV30 and TRBJ2-2, with D perhaps TRBD1 or TRBD2 (5 bases each). The CDR3 runs 15 residues. Germline CDR1 is GTSNPN and CDR2 is SVGIG (reference sequence). Trimming removed 4 bases at V and 3 bases at J, with 15 bases between. This CDR3 reads CAWTVTLGDTGELFF. The CDR3 nucleotides read TGTGCCTGGACTGTTACCTTGGGGGACACCGGGGAGCTGTTTTTT.

The CDR3 region has the DNA TGTGCCAGCAGATGGGGACTAAATCACAATCAGCCCCAGCATTTT. This codes for CASRWGLNHNQPQHF. The chain links TRBV7-2 to TRBJ1-5, with D tentatively TRBD1 (5 bases). There are 15 residues in the CDR3. Per the germline V gene, CDR1 is SGHTA and CDR2 is FQGNSA. V was pared by 6 bases and J by 3 bases, with 15 bases between.

CDR3 sequence: CASSQTDEAFF. CDR3 bases: TGTGCCAGCTCACAGACGGATGAAGCTTTCTTT. The gene calls are TRBV18 and TRBJ1-1, with unresolved D. V was cut by 4 bases and J by 7 bases, with 7 bases left in between. Germline assignment: CDR1 KGHSH and CDR2 LQKENI. The CDR3 consists of 11 residues.

The genes are TRBV5-1 and TRBJ2-2; D unclear. The CDR3 is 14 residues long. The V gene's germline CDR1 is SGHRS and CDR2 YFSETQ. The V end was cut by 0 bases, the J end by 6 bases, with 9 bases between. Here the CDR3 DNA reads TGCGCCAGCAGCTTGGGTTTTTTGGCCGGGGAGCTGTTTTTT. This sequence encodes CASSLGFLAGELFF.

This clone is a singleton in its sample. The chain is built from TRBV10-3 and TRBJ2-7; 8 bases match TRBD1. V shed 10 bases and J 3 bases; nucleotides not matched to a gene: 5. The CDR3 extends over 12 amino acids. Looked up from germline, CDR1 is ENHRY and CDR2 is SYGVKD. The CDR3 coding sequence is TGTGCCACCGGACAGGGTAGCTACGAGCAGTACTTC. Its protein is CATGQGSYEQYF.

The CDR3 region is CASSFPGQPQHF. Written as DNA, the CDR3 is TGTGCCAGCAGCTTCCCCGGTCAGCCCCAGCATTTT. The rearrangement uses TRBV7-2 and TRBJ1-5, with unresolved D. The CDR3 consists of 12 residues. V was clipped by 3 bases and J by 6 bases, with 6 bases between them. CDR1 is SGHTA and CDR2 is FQGNSA in the germline V gene.

The chain is built from TRBV19 and TRBJ1-2; no definite D call. Trimming shortened V by 1 base and J by 5 bases, and 11 bases separated the two germline ends. This CDR3 comprises 14 residues. Per germline, CDR1 LNHDA and CDR2 SQIVND (reference sequence). The CDR3 is CASSIAAEAYGYTF. For the CDR3, the DNA is TGTGCCAGTAGTATAGCTGCAGAAGCTTATGGCTACACCTTC.

This chain connects TRBV7-9 to TRBJ1-2, with D unresolved. Germline assignment: CDR1 SEHNR and CDR2 FQNEAQ (reference sequence). The length of the CDR3 is 18 residues. V shed 1 base and J shed 4 bases, with 22 bases lying between them. The CDR3 DNA follows: TGTGCCAGCAGCTTAGTGGCAGCGGGTTGGTCTTTTTCCTATGGCTACACCTTC. Amino acids: CASSLVAAGWSFSYGYTF.

The V gene is TRBV28, the J gene TRBJ1-5, with TRBD1 as a possible D gene (6 bases). Germline V gives CDR1 MDHEN, CDR2 SYDVKM. The length of the CDR3 is 17 residues. Trimming removed 3 bases from V and 4 bases from J, with 19 bases in between. Written as DNA, the CDR3 is TGTGCCAGCAGTTTTTCCGTCGGATCACAGGGAAATCAGCCCCAGCATTTT. It yields the protein CASSFSVGSQGNQPQHF. Looking up the rest from reference TRBV28 and TRBJ1-5 gives the full variable domain: DVKVTQSSRYLVKRTGEKVFLECVQDMDHENMFWYRQDPGLGLRLIYFSYDVKMKEKGDIPEGYSVSREKKERFSLILESASTNQTSMYLCASSFSVGSQGNQPQHFGDGTRLSIL.

V gene TRBV10-3 combines with J gene TRBJ1-5, with 10 nucleotides matching TRBD1. V lost 11 bases, J lost 0 bases, and 4 bases stayed unmatched. Germline V gives CDR1 ENHRY, CDR2 SYGVKD. The CDR3 totals 14 residues. CDR3 in amino acids: CAGGTGDSNQPQHF. The CDR3 DNA sequence: TGTGCCGGCGGGACAGGGGATAGCAATCAGCCCCAGCATTTT.

J is TRBJ2-3 and V is TRBV5-6; D gene ambiguous. With 5 bases removed from V and 2 bases from J, the gap between germline ends came to 9 bases. Germline CDR1 reads SGHDT; CDR2 reads YYEEEE. The length of the CDR3 is 13 residues. The CDR3 reads CASRFRTTDTQYF. The CDR3 DNA sequence: TGTGCCAGCAGATTTAGGACCACAGATACGCAGTATTTT.

The chain employs TRBV7-9 and TRBJ2-3; no clear D gene. V was clipped by 2 bases and J by 5 bases, with 5 bases between them. From germline, CDR1 is SEHNR and CDR2 FQNEAQ (reference sequence). This CDR3 has 12 amino acids. The CDR3 spells CASSLNLDTQYF. In DNA form, the CDR3 reads TGTGCCAGCAGCTTAAATCTAGATACGCAGTATTTT.